A selection of T cell receptor beta chains follows, all from one sample in a study of T cell repertoires in ileal Crohn's disease. Generated by immunoSEQ multiplex PCR, the TCRdb table keeps only in-frame clones and is missing some. The sample comprises approximately 19,000 clones, approximately 70% of which are singletons, and 4% to 4.5% rests with the top ten. Sequencing used ileal tissue. The receptors stem from an adult with Crohn's disease. Each CDR3 is given with its conserved first and last residue. D genes are given only for firm matches. Clone sizes are given selectively: once, few, many, or a class where the clone is expanded.

v_call	clone_size	j_call	d_call	cdr3_aa	cdr3_nt
TRBV19	NA	TRBJ1-2	NA	CASSAIQGGGYTF	TGTGCCAGTAGTGCGATACAGGGCGGTGGCTACACCTTC
TRBV6-1	NA	TRBJ1-6	TRBD1	CASRQGAGNSPLHF	TGTGCCAGTCGACAGGGGGCCGGGAATTCACCCCTCCACTTT
TRBV5-1	NA	TRBJ1-1	TRBD1	CASSSWGTTGAGTEAFF	TGCGCCAGCAGCTCGTGGGGTACGACAGGGGCGGGCACTGAAGCTTTCTTT
TRBV6-5	NA	TRBJ1-2	NA	CATARANYGYTF	TGTGCCACGGCGCGGGCTAACTATGGCTACACCTTC
TRBV4-1	NA	TRBJ1-2	NA	CASSAAWAIDGYTF	TGCGCCAGCAGCGCCGCGTGGGCAATCGATGGCTACACCTTC
TRBV6-1	once	TRBJ1-1	TRBD1	CASRVTGVGTEAFF	TGTGCCAGCAGGGTAACAGGGGTCGGGACTGAAGCTTTCTTT
TRBV7-2	NA	TRBJ2-7	NA	CASSLERGSYEQYF	TGTGCCAGCAGCTTAGAACGGGGGTCCTACGAGCAGTACTTC
TRBV6-5	NA	TRBJ2-1	TRBD1	CASSLTGAGQFF	TGTGCCAGCAGCCTCACAGGGGCGGGGCAGTTCTTC
TRBV6-5	NA	TRBJ1-1	NA	CASRFGWANTEAFF	TGTGCCAGCAGGTTTGGGTGGGCAAACACTGAAGCTTTCTTT
TRBV25-1	NA	TRBJ1-5	NA	CASRGGGDQPQHF	TGTGCCAGCAGGGGGGGTGGAGATCAGCCCCAGCATTTT
TRBV6-1	NA	TRBJ2-3	NA	CASSESSASRTDTQYF	TGTGCCAGCAGTGAATCGTCGGCTAGCCGCACAGATACGCAGTATTTT
TRBV7-2	NA	TRBJ2-5	NA	CASSLSPVETQYF	TGTGCCAGCAGCTTATCCCCAGTGGAGACCCAGTACTTC
TRBV7-9	NA	TRBJ2-3	TRBD1	CASSKTGAIDTQYF	TGTGCCAGCAGCAAGACAGGGGCGATAGATACGCAGTATTTT
TRBV7-8	NA	TRBJ1-1	TRBD1	CASSPQGASTEAFF	TGTGCCAGCAGCCCACAGGGGGCTAGCACTGAAGCTTTCTTT
TRBV10-3	NA	TRBJ1-6	TRBD1	CATQKDRGNSPLHF	TGTGCCACCCAGAAGGACAGGGGCAATTCACCCCTCCACTTT
TRBV9	NA	TRBJ2-2	NA	CASSVAGIAGELFF	TGTGCCAGCAGCGTAGCGGGGATCGCCGGGGAGCTGTTTTTT
TRBV5-1	NA	TRBJ2-2	NA	CASSLGLGARYTGELFF	TGCGCCAGCAGCTTGGGCCTGGGGGCTAGGTACACCGGGGAGCTGTTTTTT
TRBV25-1	NA	TRBJ1-2	NA	CASSARTRGTTGYTF	TGTGCCAGCAGTGCTCGTACCCGGGGGACGACTGGCTACACCTTC
TRBV6-6	NA	TRBJ1-5	TRBD1	CASSPMGQFNQPQHF	TGTGCCAGCAGTCCCATGGGACAGTTCAATCAGCCCCAGCATTTT
TRBV6-1	few	TRBJ2-7	TRBD1	CASSSGQGLAYEQYF	TGTGCCAGCAGTTCGGGACAGGGGTTGGCCTACGAGCAGTACTTC
TRBV2	few	TRBJ1-2	NA	CAIPAGVYGYTF	TGTGCCATACCGGCGGGCGTTTATGGCTACACCTTC
TRBV19	once	TRBJ1-5	NA	CASSTTGSYSNQPQHF	TGTGCCAGTAGTACTACAGGGTCATATAGCAATCAGCCCCAGCATTTT
TRBV28	NA	TRBJ2-7	TRBD2	CASSLILAEAHEQYF	TGTGCCAGCAGTCTCATACTAGCGGAAGCCCACGAGCAGTACTTC
TRBV19	NA	TRBJ1-2	TRBD1	CASRAGDRVSYGYTF	TGTGCCAGTAGAGCCGGGGACAGGGTATCGTATGGCTACACCTTC
TRBV7-7	few	TRBJ2-7	TRBD1	CASKGQASSYEQYF	TGTGCTAGCAAGGGACAGGCCAGCTCCTACGAGCAGTACTTC
TRBV4-2	NA	TRBJ1-6	TRBD1	CASSQDLPRGIGNSPLHF	TGTGCCAGCAGCCAAGATCTCCCCAGGGGGATTGGCAATTCACCCCTCCACTTT
TRBV4-1	NA	TRBJ2-3	TRBD2	CASSQEGTSGGLGGYTDTQYF	TGCGCCAGCAGCCAAGAAGGGACTAGCGGGGGGCTCGGGGGATACACAGATACGCAGTATTTT
TRBV5-6	NA	TRBJ1-2	TRBD1	CASSFRQGTGYTF	TGTGCCAGCAGCTTCAGACAGGGTACTGGCTACACCTTC
TRBV28	NA	TRBJ1-2	NA	CASTPGGLIGYTF	TGTGCCAGCACCCCTGGGGGGTTGATCGGCTACACCTTC
TRBV5-4	NA	TRBJ2-1	TRBD2	CASSFPTSGIAGNEQFF	TGTGCCAGCAGCTTCCCGACTAGCGGGATAGCTGGGAATGAGCAGTTCTTC
TRBV27	medium-sized	TRBJ2-7	TRBD1	CASRITGGGLYEQYF	TGTGCCAGCAGGATCACAGGGGGCGGCCTATACGAGCAGTACTTC
TRBV11-2	NA	TRBJ2-7	TRBD2	CASSSSGSQIEQYF	TGTGCCAGCAGCAGTAGCGGGAGTCAGATCGAGCAGTACTTC
TRBV10-3	few	TRBJ1-1	NA	CASTGLINTEAFF	TGTGCCTCAACCGGACTGATTAACACTGAAGCTTTCTTT
TRBV5-4	NA	TRBJ2-3	NA	CASSLSRGVTDTQYF	TGTGCCAGCAGCTTGTCCAGGGGGGTCACAGATACGCAGTATTTT
TRBV6-1	NA	TRBJ1-1	NA	CAGQGLRNTEAFF	TGTGCCGGCCAGGGGCTTCGGAACACTGAAGCTTTCTTT
TRBV12-2	NA	TRBJ2-7	NA	CASRRRVRAQYF	TGTGCAAGTCGCCGCCGGGTACGAGCGCAGTACTTC
TRBV23-1	NA	TRBJ2-6	NA	CASSIDRTQQSRANVLTF	TGCGCCAGCAGTATCGATCGTACGCAACAAAGTCGGGCCAACGTCCTGACTTTC
TRBV4-1	NA	TRBJ1-2	NA	CASSHPVIDTNNYGYTF	TGCGCCAGCAGCCATCCTGTAATCGATACAAACAACTATGGCTACACCTTC
TRBV27	few	TRBJ2-7	NA	CASSDRTGKLAGGSYEQYF	TGTGCCAGCAGTGACAGGACAGGGAAACTAGCGGGCGGATCCTACGAGCAGTACTTC
TRBV5-8	NA	TRBJ1-5	NA	CASSLSGFGQPQHF	TGTGCCAGCAGCTTGTCAGGGTTTGGTCAGCCCCAGCATTTT
TRBV30	NA	TRBJ2-7	TRBD2	CASTLGLAGGPGEQYF	TGTGCCTCAACCCTCGGGCTAGCGGGAGGGCCGGGCGAGCAGTACTTC
TRBV28	large	TRBJ2-1	TRBD2	CASSLSDSWVSSGESYNEQFF	TGTGCCAGCAGTTTATCCGACTCGTGGGTGTCGAGCGGGGAATCCTACAATGAGCAGTTCTTC
TRBV6-5	NA	TRBJ1-1	TRBD1	CASSYGPGGLNTEAFF	TGTGCCAGCAGTTATGGGCCAGGGGGCCTGAACACTGAAGCTTTCTTT
TRBV7-9	few	TRBJ1-1	NA	CASSLGVGHSPF	TGTGCCAGCAGCTTAGGGGTAGGTCACAGCCCCTTT
TRBV18	NA	TRBJ2-7	NA	CASSPVSRGYEQYF	TGTGCCAGCTCACCAGTTAGCAGGGGCTACGAGCAGTACTTC
TRBV19	NA	TRBJ1-1	TRBD1	CASSRTGVTEAFF	TGTGCCAGTAGTAGGACAGGGGTGACTGAAGCTTTCTTT